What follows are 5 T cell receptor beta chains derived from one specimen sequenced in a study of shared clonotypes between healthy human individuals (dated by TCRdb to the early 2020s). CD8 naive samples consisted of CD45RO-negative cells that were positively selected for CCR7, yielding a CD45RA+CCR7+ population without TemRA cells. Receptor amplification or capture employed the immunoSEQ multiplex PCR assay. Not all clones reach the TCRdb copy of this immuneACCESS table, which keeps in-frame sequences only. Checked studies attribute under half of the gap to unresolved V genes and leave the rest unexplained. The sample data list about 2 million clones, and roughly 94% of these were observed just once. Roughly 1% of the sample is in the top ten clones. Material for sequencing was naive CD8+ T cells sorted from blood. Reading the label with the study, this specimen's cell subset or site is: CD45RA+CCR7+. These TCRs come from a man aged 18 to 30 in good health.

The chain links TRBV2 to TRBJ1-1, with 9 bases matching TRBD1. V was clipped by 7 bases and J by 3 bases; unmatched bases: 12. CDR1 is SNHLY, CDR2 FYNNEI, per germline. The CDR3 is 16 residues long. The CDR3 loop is CASTDLPTGGDTEAFF. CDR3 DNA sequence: TGTGCCAGCACCGACCTCCCGACAGGGGGGGACACTGAAGCTTTCTTT.

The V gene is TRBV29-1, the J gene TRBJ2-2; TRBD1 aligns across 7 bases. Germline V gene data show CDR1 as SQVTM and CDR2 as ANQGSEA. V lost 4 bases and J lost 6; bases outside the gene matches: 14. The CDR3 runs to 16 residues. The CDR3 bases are TGCAGCGTTGCCCTGATCAACAGGGGCGGCGCCGGGGAGCTGTTTTTT. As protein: CSVALINRGGAGELFF.

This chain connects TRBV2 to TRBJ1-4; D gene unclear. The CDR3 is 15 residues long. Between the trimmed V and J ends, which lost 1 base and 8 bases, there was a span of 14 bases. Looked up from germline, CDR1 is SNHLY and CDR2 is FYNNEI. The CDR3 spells CASSEGRDYWEKLFF. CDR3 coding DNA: TGTGCCAGCAGTGAAGGTCGGGATTATTGGGAAAAACTGTTTTTT.

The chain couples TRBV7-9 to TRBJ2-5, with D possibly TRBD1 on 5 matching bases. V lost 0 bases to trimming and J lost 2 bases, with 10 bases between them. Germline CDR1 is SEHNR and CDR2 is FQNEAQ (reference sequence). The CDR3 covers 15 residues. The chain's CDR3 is CASSLAFREQETQYF. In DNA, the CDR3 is TGTGCCAGCAGCTTAGCGTTCAGGGAACAAGAGACCCAGTACTTC.

CDR3 nucleotides: TGTGCCAGCAGCGTGGGGGACAGGGGCGAGCAGTACTTC. Translation gives CASSVGDRGEQYF. This rearrangement joins TRBV5-5 to TRBJ2-7; 10 bases line up with TRBD1. The CDR3 runs 13 residues. Trimming cost V 4 bases and J 6 bases; bases outside gene matches: 4. The germline gives CDR1 SGHKS, CDR2 YYEKEE (reference sequence).